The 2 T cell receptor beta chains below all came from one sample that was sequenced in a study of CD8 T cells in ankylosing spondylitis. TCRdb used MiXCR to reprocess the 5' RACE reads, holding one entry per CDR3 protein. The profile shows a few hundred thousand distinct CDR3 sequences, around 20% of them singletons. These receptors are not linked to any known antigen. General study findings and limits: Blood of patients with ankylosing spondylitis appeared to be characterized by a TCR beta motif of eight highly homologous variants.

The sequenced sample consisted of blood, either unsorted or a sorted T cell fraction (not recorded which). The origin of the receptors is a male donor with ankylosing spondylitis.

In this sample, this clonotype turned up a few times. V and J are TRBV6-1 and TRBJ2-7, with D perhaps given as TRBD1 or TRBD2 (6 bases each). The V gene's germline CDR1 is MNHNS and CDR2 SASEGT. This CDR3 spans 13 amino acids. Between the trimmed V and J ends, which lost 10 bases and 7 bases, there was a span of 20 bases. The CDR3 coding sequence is TGTGCCACCCGACAGGAGACTAGTACGGAGCAGTACTTC. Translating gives CATRQETSTEQYF.

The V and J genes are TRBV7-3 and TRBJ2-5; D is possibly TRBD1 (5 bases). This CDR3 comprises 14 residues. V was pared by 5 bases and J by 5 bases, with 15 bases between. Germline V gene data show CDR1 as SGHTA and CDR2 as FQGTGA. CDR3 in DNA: TGTGCCAGCAGCCCTGACAGAACTATGGAGACCCAGTACTTC. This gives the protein CASSPDRTMETQYF.